The 11 T cell receptor beta chains below were found in one sample sequenced in a study of T cells in Graves' hyperthyroidism and ophthalmopathy. Amplification of TCR beta CDR3 regions used RNA as the template. The TCR CDR3 was amplified in a first-round RT-PCR using the HTBI primer set. Each CDR3 protein is one row after TCRdb ran MiXCR on the multiplex PCR reads. Among approximately 350,000 distinct CDR3 sequences, 12% to 15% were seen once, and the ten largest hold roughly a fifth. Sequencing was carried out using blood. The receptors stem from a woman in her sixties or seventies with Graves' ophthalmopathy.

This clonotype was detected ten times or more. This sequence joins TRBV30 and TRBJ2-7; D unresolved. Trimming removed 2 bases from V and 3 bases from J, with 11 bases in between. The germline V gene encodes CDR1 GTSNPN and CDR2 SVGIG (reference sequence). The CDR3 contains 13 residues. For the CDR3, the DNA is TGTGCCTGGAGTCAAGGACGTATCTACGAGCAGTACTTC. Translated: CAWSQGRIYEQYF.

The chain recombines TRBV6-1 with TRBJ2-7, with D unclear. The CDR3 loop spans 11 amino acids. Germline V gives CDR1 MNHNS, CDR2 SASEGT. CDR3 residues: CAAGSSYEQYF. The CDR3 DNA is TGTGCGGCAGGCAGCTCCTACGAGCAGTACTTC.

This clonotype was recorded at least ten times. This chain connects TRBV7-9 to TRBJ1-1; TRBD1 matches 7 bases. Germline trimming cut 5 bases from V and 3 bases from J; bases unmatched to any gene: 6. Germline V CDR1 and CDR2: SEHNR, FQNEAQ (reference sequence). The CDR3 runs 14 residues. DNA of the CDR3: TGTGCCAGCAGCCTCACCGGGACAGACACTGAAGCTTTCTTT. Protein product: CASSLTGTDTEAFF.

This chain uses TRBV3-1 with TRBJ1-6; TRBD1 agrees at 7 bases. Germline-derived CDR1 and CDR2 are LGHDT and YNNKEL (reference sequence). V shed 4 bases and J 5 bases; nucleotides not matched to a gene: 5. The CDR3 is 15 amino acids. In DNA form, the CDR3 reads TGTGCCAGCAGCCCTGCCGGGACAGATAATTCACCCCTCCACTTT. Its protein is CASSPAGTDNSPLHF.

As for this clonotype: This sequence may be a read error, since a much larger clone differs from it by one base. The J gene is TRBJ2-5, the V gene TRBV15; tentatively, D is TRBD1 (7 bases). The V and J ends lost 4 bases and 3 bases respectively, with 21 bases between them. This CDR3 is built from 17 residues. The germline V gene encodes CDR1 LNHNV and CDR2 YYDKDF (reference sequence). The CDR3 reads CATSIWGDRGSKETQYF. DNA of the CDR3: TGTGCCACCAGCATTTGGGGGGACAGAGGCTCCAAAGAGACCCAGTACTTC.

This clonotype has ten or more counts. V usage is TRBV2 and J usage is TRBJ1-5; 8 bases agree with TRBD1. Germline CDR1 SNHLY, CDR2 FYNNEI. V was clipped by 7 bases and J by 5 bases; unmatched bases: 7. The CDR3 length is 14 residues. CDR3 nucleotides: TGTGCCAGCATGGGGCAGGGGGCTTATCAGCCCCAGCATTTT. Its protein is CASMGQGAYQPQHF.

The gene calls are TRBV6-1 and TRBJ2-3, with D uncertain. Germline CDR1 is MNHNS and CDR2 is SASEGT. V lost 4 bases, J lost 2 bases, and 10 bases lay in between. The CDR3 contains 14 residues. The CDR3 nucleotides read TGTGCCAGCAGTGCGGATTCCTCCACAGATACGCAGTATTTT. The encoded protein is CASSADSSTDTQYF.

This clonotype was detected ten times or more. J is TRBJ2-1 and V is TRBV11-2; D uncertain. CDR1 and CDR2 (germline): SGHAT, FQNNGV. Trimming pared 1 base from V and 0 bases from J, leaving 10 bases between. CDR3 size: 16 residues. In DNA form, the CDR3 reads TGTGCCAGCAGCTTAGCGGGCCAAAGCTCCTACAATGAGCAGTTCTTC. This encodes CASSLAGQSSYNEQFF. Looking up the rest from reference TRBV11-2 and TRBJ2-1 gives the full variable domain: EAGVAQSPRYKIIEKRQSVAFWCNPISGHATLYWYQQILGQGPKLLIQFQNNGVVDDSQLPKDRFSAERLKGVDSTLKIQPAKLEDSAVYLCASSLAGQSSYNEQFFGPGTRLTVL.

This clonotype was found many times. The gene calls are TRBV11-3 and TRBJ2-7; D possibly matches TRBD1 or TRBD2 (5 bases each). The ends were cut back, 5 bases at V and 3 bases at J, with 14 bases in the middle. Per germline, CDR1 SGHNT and CDR2 YENEEA. The CDR3 has 14 amino acids. The CDR3 DNA reads TGTGCCAGCAGCCCGGTGGCAGGGAGCTACGAGCAGTACTTC. Protein product: CASSPVAGSYEQYF.

This clonotype appeared many times. This chain joins TRBV10-3 and TRBJ2-7, with D perhaps matching TRBD2 (6 bases). The CDR3 runs to 16 residues. CDR1 is ENHRY and CDR2 is SYGVKD in the germline V gene. The V gene lost 3 bases and the J gene lost 4 bases, with 19 bases spanning the gap. This CDR3 reads CAISDPSGMGGYEQYF. CDR3 coding DNA: TGTGCCATCAGTGACCCATCGGGTATGGGGGGTTACGAGCAGTACTTC.

The chain uses TRBV29-1 and TRBJ1-3; D remains unclear. The CDR3 contains 11 residues. Germline loops: CDR1 SQVTM, CDR2 ANQGSEA. V was trimmed by 7 bases and J by 0 bases, leaving 4 bases between them. The CDR3 loop is CSAYSGNTIYF. The CDR3 coding sequence is TGCAGCGCGTACTCTGGAAACACCATATATTTT. The whole variable domain, remainder taken from reference TRBV29-1 and TRBJ1-3, is SAVISQKPSRDICQRGTSLTIQCQVDSQVTMMFWYRQQPGQSLTLIATANQGSEATYESGFVIDKFPISRPNLTFSTLTVSNMSPEDSSIYLCSAYSGNTIYFGEGSWLTVV.